These 7 T cell receptor beta chains share one sample of origin, sequenced in a study of blood T cells in healthy people across ages (dated by TCRdb to between 2014 and 2017). The protocol used for the library was 5' RACE. These reads were obtained on an Illumina HiSeq 2500. A second PCR of roughly 6 to 12 cycles was run with a J-beta primer mix and a sample-barcoded 5' primer. TCRdb trimmed public reads at Q25 via fastp, called clones via MiXCR and kept in-frame beta chains. Rows merge per CDR3 protein into single entries with the most common DNA and genes. This sample holds roughly 800,000 distinct CDR3 sequences; roughly 25% were observed only once. The ten largest clones represent more than 3% of the sample. These sequences were also reported in another study, on T cells of mothers and their children.

Sequencing input: blood. The receptors shown here come from a boy under 18 in good health.

The chain links TRBV6-2 or TRBV6-3 to TRBJ2-5; possibly TRBD1 or TRBD2 for D (6 bases each). Germline values: CDR1 MNHEY, CDR2 SVGEGT. The CDR3 has 19 amino acids. Trimming cost V 7 bases and J 5 bases, with 32 bases left between them. CDR3 DNA: TGTGCCAGCAACCGACTGGGACACCGGCAAACGGGAGTCCGGGAGACCCAGTACTTC. The encoded protein is CASNRLGHRQTGVRETQYF.

This chain uses TRBV29-1 with TRBJ2-1; 7 bases are shared with TRBD2. The length of the CDR3 is 14 residues. V lost 3 bases to trimming and J lost 4 bases; unmatched junction nucleotides: 6. Per germline, CDR1 SQVTM and CDR2 ANQGSEA. DNA of the CDR3: TGCAGCGTTGATGATAGCGGGCCTTACAATGAGCAGTTCTTC. As protein: CSVDDSGPYNEQFF.

This sequence joins TRBV28 and TRBJ2-7, with 9 positions matching TRBD1. CDR1 is MDHEN and CDR2 is SYDVKM in the germline V gene. This CDR3 contains 17 residues. Trimming cost V 7 bases and J 3 bases; bases outside gene matches: 16. CDR3 region: CASTDRRTGDHYYEQYF. CDR3 bases: TGTGCCAGCACCGACCGCAGGACAGGGGACCACTACTACGAGCAGTACTTC.

This chain joins TRBV18 and TRBJ2-5; 7 bases map to TRBD1. This CDR3 has 15 amino acids. Germline loops: CDR1 KGHSH, CDR2 LQKENI. J gave up 2 bases and V 1 base, and 4 bases lay outside the gene matches. The CDR3 is CASSPLPGQQETQYF. CDR3 nucleotides: TGTGCCAGCTCACCACTTCCGGGACAGCAAGAGACCCAGTACTTC.

This clonotype was seen only a few times. The chain is built from TRBV3-1 and TRBJ2-1, with 12 bases lining up with TRBD2. Trimming cost V 0 bases and J 1 base; bases outside gene matches: 4. The germline V gene encodes CDR1 LGHDT and CDR2 YNNKEL (reference sequence). CDR3 length equals 18 residues. The DNA for the CDR3 is TGTGCCAGCAGCCAAGAATCTACTAGCGGGAGGTCCTACAATGAGCAGTTCTTC. Encoded protein: CASSQESTSGRSYNEQFF.

CDR3 loop: CASSETGLTSGIGNEQFF. The DNA for the CDR3 is TGTGCCAGCAGTGAAACGGGGTTGACTAGCGGGATAGGCAATGAGCAGTTCTTC. This chain joins TRBV2 and TRBJ2-5, with 11 nucleotides matching TRBD2. TRBJ2-1 explains the end of the DNA better; the J call may be wrong. Germline CDR1 is SNHLY and CDR2 is FYNNEI. The CDR3 has 18 residues.

The genes are TRBV12-3 or TRBV12-4 and TRBJ1-6; D possibly corresponds to TRBD1 (5 bases). Trimming removed 7 bases at V and 10 bases at J, with 20 bases between. The CDR3 runs 15 residues. The CDR3, as DNA: TGTGCCAGCACCTCCAGATGGGGGGAGGACTCACCCCTCCACTTT. It yields the protein CASTSRWGEDSPLHF.